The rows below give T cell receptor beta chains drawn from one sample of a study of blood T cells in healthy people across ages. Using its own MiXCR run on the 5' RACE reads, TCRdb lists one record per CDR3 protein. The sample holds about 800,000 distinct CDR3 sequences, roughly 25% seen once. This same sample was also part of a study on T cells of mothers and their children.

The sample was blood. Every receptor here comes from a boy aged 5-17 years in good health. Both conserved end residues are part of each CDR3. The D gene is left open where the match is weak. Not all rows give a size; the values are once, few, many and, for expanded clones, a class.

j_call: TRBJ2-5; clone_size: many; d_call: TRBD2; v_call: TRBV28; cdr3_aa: CASRIAGGPMETQYF; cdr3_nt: TGTGCCAGCCGAATAGCGGGGGGGCCGATGGAGACCCAGTACTTC
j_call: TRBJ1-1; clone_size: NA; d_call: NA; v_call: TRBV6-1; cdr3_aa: CASGRTIEAFF; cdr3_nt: TGTGCCAGCGGTCGAACGATTGAAGCTTTCTTT
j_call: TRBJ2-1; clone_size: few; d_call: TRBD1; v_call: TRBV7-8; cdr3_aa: CASNPTDRVRDNEQFF; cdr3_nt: TGTGCCAGCAACCCCACGGACAGGGTCAGAGACAATGAGCAGTTCTTC
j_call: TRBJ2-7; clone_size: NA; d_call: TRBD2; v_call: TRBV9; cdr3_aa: CASSVGGGLDYEQYF; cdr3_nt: TGTGCCAGCAGCGTAGGCGGAGGACTAGACTACGAGCAGTACTTC
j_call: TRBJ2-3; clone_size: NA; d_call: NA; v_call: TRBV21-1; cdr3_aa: CASSKHTQYF; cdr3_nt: TGTGCCAGCAGCAAGCATACGCAGTATTTT
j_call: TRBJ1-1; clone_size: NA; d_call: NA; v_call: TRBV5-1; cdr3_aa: CASSRENPEAFF; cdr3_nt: TGCGCCAGCAGTCGGGAGAACCCTGAAGCTTTCTTT
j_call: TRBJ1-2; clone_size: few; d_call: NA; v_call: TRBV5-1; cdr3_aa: CASSLESDRGYTF; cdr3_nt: TGCGCCAGCAGCTTGGAGTCTGATCGCGGCTACACCTTC
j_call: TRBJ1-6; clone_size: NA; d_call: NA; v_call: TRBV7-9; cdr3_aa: CASSGTEGGDSPLHF; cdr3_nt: TGTGCCAGCAGCGGAACAGAGGGCGGGGATTCACCCCTCCACTTT
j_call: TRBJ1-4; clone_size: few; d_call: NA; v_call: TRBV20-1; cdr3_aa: CSARDGGEKLFF; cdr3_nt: TGCAGTGCTAGGGATGGGGGAGAAAAACTGTTTTTT
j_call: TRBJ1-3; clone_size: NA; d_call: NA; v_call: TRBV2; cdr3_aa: CASSMDGYSGNTIYF; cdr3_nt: TGTGCCAGCAGTATGGACGGTTACTCTGGAAACACCATATATTTT
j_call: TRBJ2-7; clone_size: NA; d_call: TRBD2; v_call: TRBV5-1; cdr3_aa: CASSTGGNRHEQYF; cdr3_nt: TGCGCCAGCAGCACCGGGGGGAACCGACACGAGCAGTACTTC
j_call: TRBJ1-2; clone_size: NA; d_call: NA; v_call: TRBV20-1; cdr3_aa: CSARWGNYGYAF; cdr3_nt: TGCAGTGCTAGATGGGGGAACTATGGCTACGCCTTC
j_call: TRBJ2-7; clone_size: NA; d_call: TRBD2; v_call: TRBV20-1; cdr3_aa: CSARDWASGGNYEQYF; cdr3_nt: TGCAGTGCTAGAGATTGGGCTAGCGGGGGGAACTACGAGCAGTACTTC
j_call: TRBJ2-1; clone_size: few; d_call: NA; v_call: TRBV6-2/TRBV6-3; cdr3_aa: CASSEDGYNEQFF; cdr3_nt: TGTGCCAGCAGTGAAGACGGTTACAATGAGCAGTTCTTC